This TCR beta chain was identified in a study of shared clonotypes between healthy human individuals. Study-level findings and limits: Unshared clonotypes carried lower generation probabilities than those common to all four donors.

Running of the assay took place at deep level. Assay used: immunoSEQ multiplex PCR; TCRdb lists only in-frame clones, some missing. Here the sample spans 1,400,000 or so clones, roughly 98.5% being singletons. As for this clone: Its specificity is not known.

Germline V CDR1 and CDR2: KGHSH, LQKENI. CDR3 length: 17 residues. Trimming cost V 2 bases and J 0 bases; bases outside gene matches: 6. Donors were Caucasian adults residing in Nashville, Tennessee, USA. Material for sequencing was naive CD4+ T cells sorted from blood. Specified subset: CD45RA+ positively selected. The clonotype originates from a man aged 25-40 years in good health. The V and J genes are TRBV18 and TRBJ2-7; TRBD2 aligns across 11 bases. CDR3 DNA: TGTGCCAGCTCACCAGGGCTAGCGGGGGGACGCTCCTACGAGCAGTACTTC. This sequence encodes CASSPGLAGGRSYEQYF.